The present T cell receptor (beta chain) was sequenced within a study of Ad26.COV2.S vaccination and SARS-CoV-2 variants. Across the whole study: Recipients of Ad26.COV2.S got it intramuscularly, once or twice 56 days apart. Study outcomes and limitations: Comparable non-spike TCR breadth was observed in vaccine and placebo recipients.

The sample's treatment: some 20 received Ad26.COV2.S at low or high dose, single or two shots; 5 received placebo; per-sample allocation not given. Repertoires come from day 63 after the first vaccine or placebo injection. A note on this clone: Its specificity is not known.

Here immunoSEQ multiplex PCR was the method, and the copy in TCRdb shows in-frame clones only, minus some. Among about 380,000 clones listed, around 82% were seen once. V was pared by 2 bases and J by 10 bases, with 5 bases of the junction left unmatched. Germline CDR1 is SGDLS and CDR2 is YYNGEE. The CDR3 contains 13 residues. The input for sequencing was peripheral blood, taken in a trial of Ad26.COV2.S vaccine versus placebo. This receptor was identified in a person between 18 and 65 years old who received the Ad26.COV2.S COVID-19 vaccine or a placebo. The chain recombines TRBV9 with TRBJ2-1; 8 nucleotides agree with TRBD2. The CDR3 bases are TGTGCCAGCAGCGTGGGCGGGAGGAAGGAGCAGTTCTTC. It codes for CASSVGGRKEQFF.